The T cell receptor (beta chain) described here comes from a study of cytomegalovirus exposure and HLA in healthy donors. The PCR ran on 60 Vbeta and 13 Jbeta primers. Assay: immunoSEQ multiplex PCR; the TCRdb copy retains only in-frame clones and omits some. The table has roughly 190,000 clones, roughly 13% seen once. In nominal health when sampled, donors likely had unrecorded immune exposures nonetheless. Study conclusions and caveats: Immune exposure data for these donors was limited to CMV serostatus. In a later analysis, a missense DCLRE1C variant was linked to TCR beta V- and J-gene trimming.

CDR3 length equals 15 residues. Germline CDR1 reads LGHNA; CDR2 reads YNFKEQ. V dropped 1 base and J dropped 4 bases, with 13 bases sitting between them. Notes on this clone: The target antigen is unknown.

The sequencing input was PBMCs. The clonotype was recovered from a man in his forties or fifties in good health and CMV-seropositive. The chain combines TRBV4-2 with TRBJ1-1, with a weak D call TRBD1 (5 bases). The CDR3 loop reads CASSQGGVVSTEAFF. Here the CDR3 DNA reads TGTGCCAGCAGCCAAGGGGGGGTGGTGAGCACTGAAGCTTTCTTT.